These 15 T cell receptor beta chains share one sample of origin, sequenced in a study of blood T cell repertoires in COVID-19. Libraries were prepared by immunoSEQ multiplex PCR; TCRdb keeps only in-frame clonotypes and omits some of them. Of some 330,000 clones in the sample, more than 70% were seen once. Sequencing input: PBMCs or T cells enriched from blood (not recorded which). The source is a man in his forties in a cohort exposed to, infected with or recovered from COVID-19 (not recorded which).

This sequence joins TRBV5-4 and TRBJ1-4, with 8 bases lining up with TRBD1. Germline trimming cut 4 bases from V and 2 bases from J; bases unmatched to any gene: 4. The germline V gene encodes CDR1 SGHNT and CDR2 YYREEE (reference sequence). The CDR3 is made up of 15 amino acids. The CDR3: CASSVQGATNEKLFF. The CDR3 DNA is TGTGCCAGCAGCGTCCAGGGGGCGACTAATGAAAAACTGTTTTTT.

To note about this clone: This CDR3 is also generated by other DNA sequences in the sample. CDR3 sequence reads: CSASVTVSNQPQHF. The DNA for the CDR3 is TGCAGTGCCAGTGTTACAGTGAGCAATCAGCCCCAGCATTTT. The gene calls are TRBV20-1 and TRBJ1-5; D is undetermined. Germline CDR1 is DFQATT and CDR2 is SNEGSKA (reference sequence). The CDR3 is 14 residues long. The ends were cut back, 6 bases at V and 1 base at J, with 13 bases in the middle.

V and J are TRBV18 and TRBJ2-7; TRBD2 matches 8 bases. The germline gives CDR1 KGHSH, CDR2 LQKENI. After removal of 3 bases from V and 12 bases from J, the junction contained 10 bases not matched to a gene. The CDR3 consists of 13 residues. The CDR3 DNA reads as TGTGCCAGCTCACCTCCGGGACTAGGGGATCTGTACTTC. Translated, it gives CASSPPGLGDLYF.

V usage is TRBV5-1 and J usage is TRBJ2-7, with 7 bases fitting TRBD1. This CDR3 comprises 15 residues. The V segment lost 4 bases and the J segment 2 bases; nucleotides outside the gene matches: 9. Per germline, CDR1 SGHRS and CDR2 YFSETQ. The CDR3 bases are TGCGCCAGCAGCCTAGGACAGGAAATAACCTACGAGCAGTACTTC. This encodes CASSLGQEITYEQYF.

The chain has TRBV30 and TRBJ1-2, with TRBD1 matching 9 bases. CDR3 size: 13 residues. Germline CDR1 and CDR2: GTSNPN and SVGIG (reference sequence). Losses at the gene ends were 3 bases for V and 8 bases for J; bases not matched to a gene: 7. As DNA, the CDR3 is TGTGCCTGGAGAGTGGGACAGGGATTGGGCTACACCTTC. Encoded protein: CAWRVGQGLGYTF.

The CDR3 sequence is CASSVGTASLGNQPQHF. The CDR3 nucleotides are TGTGCCAGTAGTGTAGGGACAGCTAGTTTGGGCAATCAGCCCCAGCATTTT. The rearrangement uses TRBV19 and TRBJ1-5; 7 bases agree with TRBD1. Germline CDR1 LNHDA, CDR2 SQIVND (reference sequence). V trimming: 5 bases; J trimming: 2 bases; junction bases outside the gene matches: 12. This CDR3 is built from 17 residues. Full variable domain (outside the CDR3, taken from reference TRBV19 and TRBJ1-5): DGGITQSPKYLFRKEGQNVTLSCEQNLNHDAMYWYRQDPGQGLRLIYYSQIVNDFQKGDIAEGYSVSREKKESFPLTVTSAQKNPTAFYLCASSVGTASLGNQPQHFGDGTRLSIL.

The CDR3 sequence is CASSFSSGRGIIDEQFF. In DNA form, the CDR3 reads TGTGCCAGCAGCTTTAGTAGCGGGAGGGGGATTATAGATGAGCAGTTCTTC. The V gene is TRBV5-6, the J gene TRBJ2-1, with 11 bases identical to TRBD2. Germline V gene data show CDR1 as SGHDT and CDR2 as YYEEEE. The CDR3 is 17 amino acids. Germline trimming cut 2 bases from V and 8 bases from J; bases unmatched to any gene: 12.

Only a few counts were recorded for this clone. The CDR3 coding sequence is TGTGCCAGCAGCCTAGGAGGATTCAATTCACCCCTCCACTTT. Protein sequence: CASSLGGFNSPLHF. This chain uses TRBV9 with TRBJ1-6; D call uncertain. The CDR3 runs 14 residues. With 4 bases removed from V and 7 bases from J, the gap between germline ends came to 12 bases. The germline V gene has CDR1 SGDLS and CDR2 YYNGEE.

The V and J genes are TRBV9 and TRBJ2-3, with 10 positions matching TRBD1. Per germline, CDR1 SGDLS and CDR2 YYNGEE. The CDR3 sequence is 17 residues long. After removal of 0 bases from V and 0 bases from J, the junction contained 4 bases not matched to a gene. CDR3 in amino acids: CASSVGTGGPSTDTQYF. CDR3 sequence (DNA): TGTGCCAGCAGCGTAGGGACAGGGGGACCTAGCACAGATACGCAGTATTTT.

The chain employs TRBV6-5 and TRBJ1-5, with D unresolved. The germline gives CDR1 MNHEY, CDR2 SVGAGI. The CDR3 loop spans 14 amino acids. V lost 5 bases to trimming and J lost 6 bases, with 14 bases between them. The CDR3 DNA reads TGTGCCAGCAGTCCAAAGGTGGGCTCTCAGCCCCAGCATTTT. Protein: CASSPKVGSQPQHF.

This chain uses TRBV21-1 with TRBJ2-1; the D call in the table, TRBD1, was not verified against the DNA. TRBV21-1 is a pseudogene locus. The CDR3 runs to 20 residues. CDR3 in DNA: TGTGCCAGCAGCAAAGCCCTCCACGACAGGGGGCGTGGGGACGTCAATGAGCAGTTCTTC. It yields the protein CASSKALHDRGRGDVNEQFF.

The V and J genes are TRBV18 and TRBJ2-2, with D tentatively TRBD2 (6 bases). The CDR3 length is 16 residues. Trimming took 1 base from V and 0 from J, leaving 9 bases between them. CDR1 and CDR2 from the germline V gene are KGHSH and LQKENI. The DNA for the CDR3 is TGTGCCAGCTCACCACTCCGACTAGCGAACACCGGGGAGCTGTTTTTT. The encoded protein is CASSPLRLANTGELFF.

This sequence joins TRBV3-1 (or the pseudogene TRBV3-2) and TRBJ2-1, with a tentative D call TRBD2 (6 bases). Germline V CDR1 and CDR2: LGHDT, YNNKEL (reference sequence). The CDR3 extends over 15 amino acids. The V end lost 1 base, the J end lost 4 bases, and 11 bases lay between the germline ends. The CDR3 coding sequence is TGTGCCAGCAGCCAAGGGCGGGAAACGTACAATGAGCAGTTCTTC. Translating it yields CASSQGRETYNEQFF.

The chain employs TRBV30 and TRBJ1-1, with a possible D match to TRBD1 (5 bases). The germline V gene has CDR1 GTSNPN and CDR2 SVGIG (reference sequence). V was pared by 5 bases and J by 5 bases, with 12 bases between. The CDR3 runs to 12 residues. The chain's CDR3 is CAWENGGTEAFF. The CDR3 bases are TGTGCCTGGGAGAACGGGGGGACTGAAGCTTTCTTT.

V gene TRBV18 combines with J gene TRBJ2-5, with TRBD2 matching over 15 bases. CDR1 is KGHSH and CDR2 is LQKENI in the germline V gene. The CDR3 runs 18 residues. Losses at the gene ends were 0 bases for V and 1 base for J; bases not matched to a gene: 3. This CDR3 reads CASSPPGLAGGRQETQYF. The CDR3 DNA reads as TGTGCCAGCTCACCACCGGGACTAGCGGGAGGACGCCAAGAGACCCAGTACTTC.